In its sample, the clone carrying this TCR beta chain was seen once. The data originate from a study of blood T cell repertoires in COVID-19. Whole-study context: Acute-phase and convalescent COVID-19 samples originated in the United States, Italy and Spain.

Per the original data handling: Quantification of nucleated cells was approximated via reference gene primer amplification. Clones were read by immunoSEQ multiplex PCR, and TCRdb kept only the in-frame ones, dropping some. The D gene and trimming were derived from the DNA, and the V and J assignments and clone size from that table. The sample yields some 150,000 clones, around 87% seen once. The V gene's germline CDR1 is KGHSH and CDR2 LQKENI. The V gene end was trimmed by 3 bases and the J gene end by 4 bases; junction bases not matched to a gene: 9. This CDR3 comprises 17 residues. The sequence was collected from a woman aged 55-69 years with active or convalescent COVID-19. Material: peripheral blood. The rearrangement joins TRBV18 to TRBJ2-5, with 12 positions matching TRBD2. The CDR3 DNA reads TGTGCCAGCTCACCGAACGCTCCTAGCGGGGGGGGAGAGACCCAGTACTTC. Translated: CASSPNAPSGGGETQYF.